The 8 T cell receptor beta chains listed next were all sequenced from one sample in a study of blood T cells in healthy people across ages. For the second PCR, which ran for about 7 to 11 cycles, a sample-barcoded 5' primer and a J-beta primer mix were used. MiXCR, run by TCRdb on the 5' RACE reads, gives a single entry per CDR3 protein. This table holds roughly 1 million distinct CDR3 sequences, 20% to 25% found once. These data were also reused for a study on T cells of mothers and their children.

The source material was blood. The receptors originated from a girl aged 2 to 10 in good health.

This clonotype has more than one count but fewer than ten. The chain combines TRBV2 with TRBJ2-7; D remains unclear. CDR1 and CDR2 (germline): SNHLY, FYNNEI. The CDR3 is 15 residues long. V lost 4 bases and J lost 0, with 13 bases in between. CDR3 protein: CASSVSSAPSYEQYF. The CDR3 region has the DNA TGTGCCAGCAGTGTGTCCTCGGCTCCCTCCTACGAGCAGTACTTC. Drawing the rest from reference TRBV2 and TRBJ2-7, the complete variable domain is EPEVTQTPSHQVTQMGQEVILRCVPISNHLYFYWYRQILGQKVEFLVSFYNNEISEKSEIFDDQFSVERPDGSNFTLKIRSTKLEDSAMYFCASSVSSAPSYEQYFGPGTRLTVT.

In this sample, this clonotype turned up a few times. The chain has TRBV9 and TRBJ1-2; D is ambiguous. CDR3 length: 15 residues. V was trimmed by 4 bases and J by 0 bases, leaving 13 bases between them. Germline CDR1 reads SGDLS; CDR2 reads YYNGEE. Here the CDR3 DNA reads TGTGCCAGCAGCCCCAACAGTCCAGCTAACTATGGCTACACCTTC. It yields the protein CASSPNSPANYGYTF.

The V and J genes are TRBV6-5 and TRBJ2-5, with a tentative D call TRBD2 (7 bases). The CDR3 has 13 amino acids. Per germline, CDR1 MNHEY and CDR2 SVGAGI. V was cut by 5 bases and J by 9 bases, with 16 bases left in between. The CDR3 reads CASSLTGEGAQYF. Written as DNA, the CDR3 is TGTGCCAGCAGTCTTACGGGGGAGGGGGCCCAGTACTTC.

This clonotype was recorded many times. The chain recombines TRBV12-3 or TRBV12-4 with TRBJ1-1; the D is unclear. This CDR3 has 11 residues. The germline V and J ends were trimmed by 2 bases and 4 bases, with 2 bases remaining between them. This CDR3 is CASSLTTEAFF. For the CDR3, the DNA is TGTGCCAGCAGTTTAACCACTGAAGCTTTCTTT.

J is TRBJ1-3 and V is TRBV6-6; a weak D match, TRBD1 (5 bases). The V gene lost 2 bases and the J gene lost 7 bases, with 12 bases spanning the gap. This CDR3 has 14 residues. Germline V gene lookup returns CDR1 MNHNY and CDR2 SVGAGI (reference sequence). The CDR3 DNA sequence: TGTGCCAGCAGTTACATATCAGGGTTCAACACCATATATTTT. It yields the protein CASSYISGFNTIYF.

The rearrangement links TRBV5-5 to TRBJ2-1; D remains unclear. The J call may be incorrect, as the DNA end agrees better with TRBJ2-5. The CDR3 has 14 amino acids. Per germline, CDR1 SGHKS and CDR2 YYEKEE (reference sequence). In DNA, the CDR3 is TGTGCCAGCAGCTTGGACAGCCCTCCCGAGACCCAGTACTTC. It translates to CASSLDSPPETQYF.

V and J are TRBV7-9 and TRBJ2-2; D perhaps matches TRBD2 (6 bases). CDR3 length equals 15 residues. Germline V lookup: CDR1 SEHNR, CDR2 FQNEAQ (reference sequence). The V and J ends lost 3 bases and 4 bases respectively, with 12 bases between them. The CDR3 sequence is CASSFPSDLTGELFF. In DNA form, the CDR3 reads TGTGCCAGCAGCTTTCCTAGCGACCTCACCGGGGAGCTGTTTTTT. Based on the CDR3 plus reference TRBV7-9 and TRBJ2-2, the full variable domain is DTGVSQNPRHKITKRGQNVTFRCDPISEHNRLYWYRQTLGQGPEFLTYFQNEAQLEKSRLLSDRFSAERPKGSFSTLEIQRTEQGDSAMYLCASSFPSDLTGELFFGEGSRLTVL.

The chain recombines TRBV7-2 with TRBJ2-5, with D tentatively TRBD2 (7 bases). The J call may be wrong; the DNA end is better matched by TRBJ2-1. Germline-derived CDR1 and CDR2 are SGHTA and FQGNSA. The CDR3 consists of 15 residues. CDR3 bases: TGTGCCAGCAGCGAATTCGGGGGGCCGGGGAATGAGCAGTTCTTC. The encoded protein is CASSEFGGPGNEQFF.